This T cell receptor beta chain was found in a study of T cell responses to AZD1222 COVID-19 vaccine (dated by TCRdb to about 2021). With respect to the entire study: AZD1222 recipients with second doses at about 4 weeks or about 12 weeks were pooled, because spike-specific TCR depth and breadth did not differ between schedules. A total of approximately 240 trial participants underwent TCR sequencing, of whom some 210 received two doses of AZD1222 and 26 received two doses of the MenACWY control vaccine. Trial participants were enrolled by age into 18-55, 56-69 and 70-plus year subgroups, with roughly 160, 29 and 62 TCR-sequenced participants respectively.

This clone was seen only once. Its antigen is not yet known. No much larger clone is present one base from it, and per-base qualities are unavailable. Broad study findings and their caveats: Most participants were white British and females outnumbered males, and the authors suggested that clonal diversity may have been underestimated. Conclusions about previously exposed vaccinees are limited, since just five to seven AZD1222 recipients were seropositive for SARS-CoV-2 at baseline. After two AZD1222 doses, both the breadth and the depth of spike-specific TCRs were significantly higher than at day 0 and than in MenACWY recipients. Nearly half of unique spike-specific TCRs reportedly recognized epitopes outside regions mutated in the B.1.351 and B.1.1.7 variants. The whole spike protein was spanned by vaccine-associated CD4 TCRs, and dominant responses were seen in regions 160-218 and 743-854. The 56-69-year group was small, and its depth increase did not reach significance, likely because of low power. No day 14 peak-response samples were available, so repertoires were characterized only after the peak T cell response.

According to the study, the label for this sample's time point signals: baseline before first vaccination. Samples from vaccinated people were obtained from the UK trials COV001 and COV002, which included a single-blind randomized controlled phase 2/3 trial of AZD1222 (ChAdOx1 nCoV-19) in healthy adults. Trial participant PBMC samples were collected at day 0 and day 28 after the second dose for TCRbeta chain sequencing. The CDR3 regions of human TCRbeta chains were subjected to immunosequencing. Regarding the original processing steps: TCRs in the repertoires were compared against a reference library of SARS-CoV-2-specific TCRs that had been generated with the MIRA antigen-specificity platform. Breadth was defined as the fraction of unique TCRs that were SARS-CoV-2-associated. Depth was defined as the fraction of total T cells that were SARS-CoV-2-associated. Using the MIRA data, every spike-specific TCR was mapped to the spike region that the TCR reacted to and assigned to either a CD4 or a CD8 class. Log10-transformed breadth and depth values were compared by one-way ANOVA with Sidak's multiple comparisons tests. What TCRdb holds here is the immuneACCESS table cut down to in-frame rearrangements. Part of the clones is not present; checked against another copy, under half of the missing clones reflect an unresolved V gene, and the others are unexplained. From that table come the V and J calls and clone size; the DNA was used to work out D and trimming. The table for this sample lists 90,000 to 95,000 clones; roughly nine tenths of them were counted only once. Approximately 8.3% of the sample goes to the ten largest clones.

There are 18 amino acids in the CDR3, from cysteine to phenylalanine inclusive. Only the CDR3 DNA is retained, 54 bases long and in frame from the first base. Cut back by 3 bases and 8 bases, the V and J ends lie 24 bases apart. CDR1 SGDLS and CDR2 YYNGEE are derived from the germline V gene. This material consisted of peripheral blood, taken on day 0 of AZD1222 vaccination. The sequence was collected from an adult in good health. The chain links TRBV9 with TRBJ1-6; no D gene is confidently identified. The bases are TGTGCCAGCAGCGCGGAAACCCCGGGCGCACCTCCTGATTCACCCCTCCACTTT. The translation is CASSAETPGAPPDSPLHF.